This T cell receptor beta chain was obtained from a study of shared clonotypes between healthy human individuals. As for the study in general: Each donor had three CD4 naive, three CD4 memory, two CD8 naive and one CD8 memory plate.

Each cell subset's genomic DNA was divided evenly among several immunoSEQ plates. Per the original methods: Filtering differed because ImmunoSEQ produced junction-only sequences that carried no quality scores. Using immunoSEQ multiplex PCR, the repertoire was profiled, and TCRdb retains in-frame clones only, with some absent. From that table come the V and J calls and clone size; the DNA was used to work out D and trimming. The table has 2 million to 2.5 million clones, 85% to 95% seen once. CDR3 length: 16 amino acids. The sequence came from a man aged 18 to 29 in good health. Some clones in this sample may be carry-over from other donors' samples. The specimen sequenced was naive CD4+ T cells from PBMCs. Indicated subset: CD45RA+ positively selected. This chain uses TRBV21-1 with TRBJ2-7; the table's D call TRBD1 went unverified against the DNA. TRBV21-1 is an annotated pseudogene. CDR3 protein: CASSARDRASSYEQYF. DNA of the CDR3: TGTGCCAGCAGCGCCAGGGACAGGGCAAGCTCCTACGAGCAGTACTTC.